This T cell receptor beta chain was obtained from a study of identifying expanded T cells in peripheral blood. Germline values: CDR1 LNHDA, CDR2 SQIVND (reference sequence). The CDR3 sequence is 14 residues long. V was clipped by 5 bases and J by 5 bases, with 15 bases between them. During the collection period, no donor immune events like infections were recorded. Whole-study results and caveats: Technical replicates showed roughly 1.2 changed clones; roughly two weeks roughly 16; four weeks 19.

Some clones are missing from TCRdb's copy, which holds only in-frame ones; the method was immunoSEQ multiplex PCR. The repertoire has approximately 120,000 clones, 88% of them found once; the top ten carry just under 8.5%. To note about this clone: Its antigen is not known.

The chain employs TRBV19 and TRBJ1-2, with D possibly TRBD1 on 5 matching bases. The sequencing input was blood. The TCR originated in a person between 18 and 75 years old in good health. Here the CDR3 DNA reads TGTGCCAGTAGTCCACCCGGGACTGAGTATGGCTACACCTTC. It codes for CASSPPGTEYGYTF.